This TCR beta chain was observed in a study of blood T cell repertoires in COVID-19. This CDR3 comprises 13 residues. Here immunoSEQ multiplex PCR was the method, and the copy in TCRdb shows in-frame clones only, minus some. There are 40,000 to 55,000 clones in the sample; 83% occur only once, and 16% lies in the top ten. This TCR was sampled from a man between 35 and 55 years old with acute or convalescent COVID-19. The sequenced sample consisted of peripheral blood. J is TRBJ1-2 and V is TRBV21-1. TRBV21-1 represents a pseudogene. CDR3 amino acids: CASSKGRGRGYTF. The CDR3 DNA is TGTGCCAGCAGCAAAGGGAGGGGACGCGGCTACACCTTC.